This T cell receptor (beta chain) was recovered during a study of shared T cell receptors in the human thymus. Sequencing was performed with immunoSEQ multiplex PCR; in TCRdb, only in-frame clones are kept and a portion is missing. The table records about 540,000 clones, 70% to 80% of them present only once. This CDR3 is built from 17 residues. V was clipped by 5 bases and J by 2 bases; unmatched bases: 10. Looked up from germline, CDR1 is SGHAT and CDR2 is FQNNGV. This same sample was also taken into another study, of human thymus T cells. As that study records: The donors were infants in Finland with congenital heart defects, otherwise immunologically healthy. Resections obtained during corrective heart surgery supplied the thymus tissue. Thymic and blood repertoires appeared to carry a bias in their V and J gene usage.

The sequence came from a boy in the first two years of life with a congenital heart defect. Specimen: thymocytes. This chain links TRBV11-2 with TRBJ2-1; 9 bases agree with TRBD1. The CDR3 bases are TGTGCCAGCAGCCTCGGACAGGGGACGGGGACCTACAATGAGCAGTTCTTC. It is translated as CASSLGQGTGTYNEQFF.